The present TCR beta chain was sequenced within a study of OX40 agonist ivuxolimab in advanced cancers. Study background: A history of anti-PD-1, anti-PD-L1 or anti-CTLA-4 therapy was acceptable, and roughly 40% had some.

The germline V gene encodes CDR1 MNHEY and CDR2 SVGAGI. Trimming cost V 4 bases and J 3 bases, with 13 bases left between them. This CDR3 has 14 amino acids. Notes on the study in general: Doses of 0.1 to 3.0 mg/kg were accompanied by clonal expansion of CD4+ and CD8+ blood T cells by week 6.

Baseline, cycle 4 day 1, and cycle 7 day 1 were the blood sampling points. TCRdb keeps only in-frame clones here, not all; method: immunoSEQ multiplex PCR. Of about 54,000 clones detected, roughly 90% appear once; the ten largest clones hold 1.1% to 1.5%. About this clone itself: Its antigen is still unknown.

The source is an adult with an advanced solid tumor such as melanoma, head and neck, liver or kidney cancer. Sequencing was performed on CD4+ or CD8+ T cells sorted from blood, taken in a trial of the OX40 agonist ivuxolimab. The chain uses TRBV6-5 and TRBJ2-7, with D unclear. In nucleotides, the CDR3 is TGTGCCAGCAGTTCCTTGTCTGGGGTCTACGAGCAGTACTTC. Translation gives CASSSLSGVYEQYF.